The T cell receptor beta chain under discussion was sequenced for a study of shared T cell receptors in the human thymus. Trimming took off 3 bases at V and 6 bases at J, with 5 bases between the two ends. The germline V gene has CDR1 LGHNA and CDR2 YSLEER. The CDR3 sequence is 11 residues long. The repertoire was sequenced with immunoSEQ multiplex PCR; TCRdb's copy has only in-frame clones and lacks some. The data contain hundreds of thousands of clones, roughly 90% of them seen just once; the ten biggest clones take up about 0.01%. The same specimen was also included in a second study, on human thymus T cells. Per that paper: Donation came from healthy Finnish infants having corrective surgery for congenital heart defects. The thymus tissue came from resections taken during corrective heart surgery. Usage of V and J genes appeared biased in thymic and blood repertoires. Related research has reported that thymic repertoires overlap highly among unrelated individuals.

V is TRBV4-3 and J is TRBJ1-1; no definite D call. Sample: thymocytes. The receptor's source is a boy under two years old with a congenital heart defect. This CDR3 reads CASSHHSEAFF. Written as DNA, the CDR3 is TGCGCCAGCAGCCACCACTCTGAAGCTTTCTTT.